Listed below are T cell receptor beta chains from one sample, sequenced in a study of blood T cell repertoires in COVID-19. Clones were read by immunoSEQ multiplex PCR, and TCRdb kept only the in-frame ones, dropping some. Seen here are about 250,000 clones, about four fifths observed once, and the top ten hold roughly 5.3%. The specimen sequenced was PBMCs or T cells enriched from blood (not recorded which). The receptors stem from a man between 35 and 55 years old who had been exposed to COVID-19. Each CDR3 is given with its conserved first and last residue. The D gene is left open where the match is weak. The size field is filled for only some rows; it gives once, few, many or a size class.

D: .; V: TRBV7-9; J: TRBJ1-2; size: .; DNA: TGTGCCAGCAGGGCCGACAGAAGCTATGGCTACACCTTC; CDR3: CASRADRSYGYTF
D: .; V: TRBV29-1; J: TRBJ1-2; size: .; DNA: TGCAGCGTCGCCACCGGGACAAGGAACTATGGCTACACCTTC; CDR3: CSVATGTRNYGYTF
D: TRBD1; V: TRBV5-1; J: TRBJ2-5; size: .; DNA: TGCGCCAGCAATCCGACAGGGGGAAGGTTTGAGACCCAGTACTTC; CDR3: CASNPTGGRFETQYF
D: .; V: TRBV5-8; J: TRBJ2-1; size: .; DNA: TGTGCCAGCAGCTTGAGCTGGAGCTCCTACAATGAGCAGTTCTTC; CDR3: CASSLSWSSYNEQFF
D: .; V: TRBV2; J: TRBJ1-2; size: .; DNA: TGTGCCAGCAGTGGTAGTGGCTACACCTTC; CDR3: CASSGSGYTF
D: TRBD1; V: TRBV11-3; J: TRBJ1-5; size: .; DNA: TGTGCCAGCAGCCAAGGGGGCCCCAATCAGCCCCAGCATTTT; CDR3: CASSQGGPNQPQHF
D: .; V: TRBV19; J: TRBJ1-5; size: .; DNA: TGTGCCAGTAGTGATTACTGGGGCCCCAATCAGCCCCAGCATTTT; CDR3: CASSDYWGPNQPQHF
D: .; V: TRBV19; J: TRBJ1-3; size: .; DNA: TGTGCCAGTAGTCCTCCGGTAGTTGGAAACACCATATATTTT; CDR3: CASSPPVVGNTIYF
D: TRBD2; V: TRBV11-2; J: TRBJ2-2; size: .; DNA: TGTGCCAGCAGGAACAAAGCGGGAGTTCGAGTTACCGGGGAGCTGTTTTTT; CDR3: CASRNKAGVRVTGELFF
D: .; V: TRBV5-5; J: TRBJ2-7; size: .; DNA: TGTGCCAGCAGCTTGATACAGGAGGGGAGATACGAGCAGTACTTC; CDR3: CASSLIQEGRYEQYF
D: .; V: TRBV7-9; J: TRBJ2-6; size: once; DNA: TGTGCCAGCAGCTCCGCAGGGTGGGGGCCTGGGGCCAACGTCCTGACTTTC; CDR3: CASSSAGWGPGANVLTF
D: .; V: TRBV11-3; J: TRBJ2-5; size: .; DNA: TGTGCCAGCAGCTTAAGTCTAAAAGAGACCCAGTACTTC; CDR3: CASSLSLKETQYF
D: TRBD2; V: TRBV5-4; J: TRBJ2-1; size: .; DNA: TGTGCCAGCAGCTTGGGGACTAGCGGGCCCTCCTACAATGAGCAGTTCTTC; CDR3: CASSLGTSGPSYNEQFF
D: .; V: TRBV24-1; J: TRBJ2-1; size: .; DNA: TGTGCCACCAGTGATTTCGGTGAGCAGTTCTTC; CDR3: CATSDFGEQFF
D: .; V: TRBV24-1; J: TRBJ2-2; size: .; DNA: TGTGCCACCGGAACAGGAAAAAACACTAACACCGGGGAGCTGTTTTTT; CDR3: CATGTGKNTNTGELFF
D: TRBD2; V: TRBV7-9; J: TRBJ2-3; size: once; DNA: TGTGCCAGCAGAATGGTGGGACTAGCAGCCGATACGCAGTATTTT; CDR3: CASRMVGLAADTQYF
D: TRBD1; V: TRBV19; J: TRBJ1-6; size: .; DNA: TGTGCCAGTAGCCCCGGGACAGGGAGCTCACCCCTCCACTTT; CDR3: CASSPGTGSSPLHF
D: TRBD1; V: TRBV9; J: TRBJ1-4; size: .; DNA: TGTGCCAGCAGTGACAGGGGGGGAGGAGAAAAACTGTTTTTT; CDR3: CASSDRGGGEKLFF
D: TRBD1; V: TRBV12-3/TRBV12-4; J: TRBJ2-2; size: .; DNA: TGTGCCGGACAGGGGATCACCGGGGAGCTGTTTTTT; CDR3: CAGQGITGELFF
D: .; V: TRBV15; J: TRBJ2-3; size: .; DNA: TGTGCCACCAGCGACTTCCTGGGTGATACGCAGTATTTT; CDR3: CATSDFLGDTQYF
D: TRBD1; V: TRBV10-3; J: TRBJ1-2; size: once; DNA: TGTGCCATCAGTGGACGACAGGGGGCAAGGAGTGGCTACACCTTC; CDR3: CAISGRQGARSGYTF
D: TRBD2; V: TRBV9; J: TRBJ2-2; size: .; DNA: TGTGCCAGCAGCAAAAAAGGACTAGCGGGAGGGATGGGCACCGGGGAGCTGTTTTTT; CDR3: CASSKKGLAGGMGTGELFF